One and the same sample provided the 8 T cell receptor beta chains below, sequenced in a study of beta chain features in type 1 diabetes. The study, taken as a whole, reports: Type 1 diabetes patients had moderately but significantly shorter TCRB CDR3s in all four CD4+ subsets.

Expressed TCRB transcripts got sequenced, as all isolated RNA was reverse transcribed. Sequenced by immunoSEQ multiplex PCR; TCRdb stores in-frame clones only, minus some. In the table there are a few hundred thousand clones, around 12% of which are singletons. Their target antigens are unknown. Material for sequencing was naive CD4+ T cells from blood. The origin of the receptors is a woman under 30 with type 1 diabetes.

The chain carries TRBV30 and TRBJ1-1, with TRBD1 identical over 7 bases. Germline loops: CDR1 GTSNPN, CDR2 SVGIG (reference sequence). The V segment lost 5 bases and the J segment 5 bases; nucleotides outside the gene matches: 8. This CDR3 has 13 residues. CDR3 in DNA: TGTGCCTGGGCCAGGGGGTGGGGTACTGAAGCTTTCTTT. Its translation is CAWARGWGTEAFF.

The V gene is TRBV6-6, the J gene TRBJ2-7; TRBD1 aligns across 9 bases. This CDR3 is 14 amino acids long. With V trimmed by 6 bases and J by 2 bases, 5 bases remained unmatched. Germline CDR1 and CDR2: MNHNY and SVGAGI (reference sequence). The CDR3 DNA follows: TGTGCCAGCAGAGCCGGGACAGGGACCTACGAGCAGTACTTC. Amino acids: CASRAGTGTYEQYF.

V usage is TRBV7-2 and J usage is TRBJ2-4; D is possibly TRBD2 (6 bases). Germline CDR1 and CDR2: SGHTA and FQGNSA. V was shortened by 6 bases and J by 8 bases, with 20 bases between the two germline ends. The CDR3 has 15 amino acids. The CDR3 nucleotides read TGTGCCAGCAGACCTACGGGGCTAGCGTGGGACATTCAGTACTTC. Translation gives CASRPTGLAWDIQYF.

V is TRBV9 and J is TRBJ2-7, with D possibly TRBD2 on 6 matching bases. Germline V CDR1 and CDR2: SGDLS, YYNGEE. The V end was cut by 3 bases, the J end by 3 bases, with 13 bases between. The CDR3 has 14 amino acids. This CDR3 is CASSARLDGYEQYF. The CDR3, as DNA: TGTGCCAGCAGCGCCCGACTAGATGGCTACGAGCAGTACTTC.

The chain recombines TRBV5-1 with TRBJ1-2; D is unclear. The ends were cut back, 4 bases at V and 0 bases at J, with 7 bases in the middle. The V gene's germline CDR1 is SGHRS and CDR2 YFSETQ. This CDR3 is built from 13 residues. In DNA, the CDR3 is TGCGCCAGCAGCCTGACTTCTAACTATGGCTACACCTTC. Residues: CASSLTSNYGYTF.

This clone appeared a few times. The chain employs TRBV25-1 and TRBJ1-1; D is possibly TRBD1 (6 bases). The CDR3 totals 15 residues. Trimming shortened V by 4 bases and J by 6 bases, and 18 bases separated the two germline ends. Germline-derived CDR1 and CDR2 are MGHDK and SYGVNS. In DNA form, the CDR3 reads TGTGCCAGCAGTGCTCCTAGACAGGTCGGGGCTGAAGCTTTCTTT. Residues: CASSAPRQVGAEAFF.

The rearrangement uses TRBV7-9 and TRBJ1-2, with D unclear. Trimming left V 1 base short and J 5 bases short, with 8 bases between. The CDR3 runs 13 residues. Germline CDR1 and CDR2: SEHNR and FQNEAQ (reference sequence). CDR3 bases: TGTGCCAGCAGCTTAGTCCACCTATATGGCTACACCTTC. Protein product: CASSLVHLYGYTF.

The rearrangement links TRBV10-3 to TRBJ1-1; no clear D gene. The germline V and J ends were trimmed by 2 bases and 5 bases, with 12 bases remaining between them. Germline V CDR1 and CDR2: ENHRY, SYGVKD. The CDR3 is made up of 14 amino acids. The CDR3 loop is CAISETRAGTEAFF. CDR3 nucleotides: TGTGCCATCAGTGAGACCCGGGCGGGGACTGAAGCTTTCTTT.